This TCR beta chain was obtained from a study of blood T cell repertoires in COVID-19 (dated by TCRdb to 2019 to 2021). Turning to the overall study: Samples from collaborators originated in the United States, Italy and Spain and spanned both the acute and convalescent phases of COVID-19. The material from the prospective study consisted of cDNA or gDNA derived from T cells, B-cell-depleted T cells, or PBMCs. Subjects who had been exposed to COVID-19, were actively infected with it, or had recovered from it provided the deeply sampled blood TCRbeta repertoires that made up the dataset. The repertoires were made available in a free public database intended to serve as a resource for research on the immune response to SARS-CoV-2. Samples came from the ongoing ImmuneRACE study (first 160 participants) plus 1,254 subjects from 6 global collaborators. Nearly every sample came with metadata listing a de-identified subject ID, COVID-19 status, age in years and sex. Where available, HLA class I and class II types were obtained from metadata supplied by the sample provider rather than from assay-based typing.

What the authors observed across the whole study: The amount of clinical and demographic metadata varied by source and participant and was provided uncurated.

Reading from cysteine to phenylalanine, the CDR3 counts 16 amino acids. Kept here is only the CDR3 DNA, which spans 48 bases and is read in frame from base 1. Relative to germline, V is missing 6 bases and J is missing 6 bases, with 13 bases of the junction outside any gene match. CDR1 and CDR2 are drawn from the germline V gene: MNHEY, SVGEGT. This clone occurred once. Its target antigen remains unknown. No base quality values were provided; no much bigger clone lies one nucleotide off. Whole blood was collected in K2EDTA tubes by collaborating institutions according to the institutions' own protocols. Collaborator samples were shipped for TCRbeta analysis as frozen whole blood, isolated PBMCs, or DNA extracted from either sample type. TCRbeta CDR3 regions were amplified from genomic DNA by means of the immunoSEQ Assay, a bias-controlled multiplex PCR. As for the original processing: The number of nucleated cells in each sample was estimated from the amplification of reference gene primers within the assay. To quantify the absolute abundance of each unique TCRbeta CDR3 rearrangement, sequence reads were collapsed and filtered. For each sample, productive Simpson clonality was calculated as the square root of Simpson's diversity index across productive rearrangements. TCRdb carries this immuneACCESS record with in-frame sequences only. Its versions omit some clonotypes, under half of them owing to an unresolved V gene in the studies checked, with the rest unexplained. The V and J calls and clone size come from that table; D and trimming were worked out from the DNA. The sample records 20,000 to 30,000 clones, approximately 85% of which are singletons. 20% to 30% of the sample is in the top ten clones.

This TCR was sampled from a human donor with active COVID-19. The donor label of this sample is uncertain. The V and J segments used are TRBV6-2 or TRBV6-3 and TRBJ2-7; 11 middle bases align to TRBD1. The specimen was peripheral blood. The CDR3: CASSRPLGQGDGEQYF. The base sequence is TGTGCCAGCAGCCGACCGCTGGGACAGGGGGATGGCGAGCAGTACTTC.